The TCR beta chain under discussion was sequenced for a study of blood T cell repertoires in COVID-19. Original methodology: Amplification of reference gene primers provided the estimated nucleated cell counts. Here immunoSEQ multiplex PCR was the method, and the copy in TCRdb shows in-frame clones only, minus some. V and J calls and clone size follow that table, whereas D and trimming were derived from the DNA. This sample yields about 260,000 clones, of which about 86% are seen a single time; approximately 4% belongs to the top ten. Participants' reported clinical history set cohort assignment. Trimming took 7 bases from V and 2 from J, leaving 15 bases between them. CDR3 length: 14 amino acids. The germline gives CDR1 SNHLY, CDR2 FYNNEI.

This chain uses TRBV2 with TRBJ2-7, with a weak D call TRBD2 (5 bases). Material: PBMCs or T cells enriched from blood (not recorded which). The TCR was taken from a man aged 30-40 years with acute COVID-19. CDR3 region: CASTEVGGPYEQYV. The CDR3 DNA follows: TGTGCCAGCACCGAGGTTGGCGGGCCCTACGAGCAGTACGTC.